Only one count was recorded for the clone carrying this T cell receptor (beta chain). This CDR3 spans 14 amino acids. CDR1 is MDHEN, CDR2 SYDVKM, per germline. Trimming cost V 8 bases and J 3 bases, with 16 bases left between them. The data were produced by immunoSEQ multiplex PCR, yet TCRdb's version contains in-frame clones alone and is incomplete. The table shows about 150,000 clones, with approximately 96% occurring only once. The sample comes from a study of control samples from healthy donors and cancer patients. The TCR comes from a man between 40 and 49 years old in good health. The rearrangement joins TRBV28 to TRBJ1-2; D is unclear. Sequenced: blood. CDR3 DNA sequence: TGTGCCAGCGGGCTGGGCGTCAAGGACTATGGCTACACCTTC. Its protein is CASGLGVKDYGYTF.